There are a few counts of the clone carrying this TCR beta chain. The data were obtained in a study of human T cells and chemical hapten exposure. TCRdb reprocessed the RACE reads with MiXCR, giving one entry per CDR3 protein. The table shows around 200,000 distinct CDR3 sequences, with about 25% occurring only once. Germline V gene sequence: CDR1 MDHEN, CDR2 SYDVKM. This CDR3 is built from 14 residues. Trimming took 10 bases from V and 4 from J; bases not matched to a gene: 9. The sample's time point: patch test 3, about 24 weeks after DPC sensitization. Treatment described: therapeutic diphenylcyclopropenone sensitization with weekly scalp DPC.

This TCR derives from a middle-aged woman with alopecia areata. Some clones in this sample may be carry-over from other donors' samples. The source material was whole blood, sampled in connection with sensitization to the hapten diphenylcyclopropenone (DPC). V and J are TRBV28 and TRBJ2-1, with 8 positions matching TRBD1. Here the CDR3 reads CATSTGTGYNEQFF. The CDR3 DNA reads as TGTGCCACCTCAACCGGGACAGGATACAATGAGCAGTTCTTC.